These 13 T cell receptor beta chains came from one sample sequenced in a study of cytomegalovirus exposure and HLA in healthy donors. The data were produced by immunoSEQ multiplex PCR, yet TCRdb's version contains in-frame clones alone and is incomplete. This table has approximately 270,000 clones, 90% appearing once. The sequenced sample consisted of PBMCs. The source of these receptors is a woman aged 18-35 years in good health and CMV-seronegative.

The chain recombines TRBV9 with TRBJ1-5; no definite D call. Trimming stripped 0 bases from V and 5 bases from J, with 18 bases between. The CDR3 is made up of 17 amino acids. Per the germline V gene, CDR1 is SGDLS and CDR2 is YYNGEE. The CDR3 is CASSVDGGLGGDQPQHF. The CDR3, as DNA: TGTGCCAGCAGCGTAGACGGCGGACTAGGTGGGGATCAGCCCCAGCATTTT.

CDR3 amino acids: CASSGGTYGSDDMFF. The CDR3 DNA reads as TGTGCCAGCAGCGGAGGGACTTACGGCTCTGATGATATGTTCTTC. The rearrangement joins TRBV9 to TRBJ2-1, with D possibly being TRBD2 (6 bases). The CDR3 consists of 15 residues. Germline CDR1 is SGDLS and CDR2 is YYNGEE. Trimming took 3 bases from V and 15 from J, leaving 25 bases between them.

The sample holds one count of this clone. The chain is built from TRBV5-5 and TRBJ2-7; 10 bases map to TRBD2. There are 16 residues in the CDR3. Germline CDR1 is SGHKS and CDR2 is YYEKEE (reference sequence). V was clipped by 4 bases and J by 3 bases; unmatched bases: 10. This chain's CDR3 is CASSGVLAGARYEQYF. As DNA, the CDR3 is TGTGCCAGCAGCGGGGTGCTAGCGGGGGCCCGCTACGAGCAGTACTTC.

V gene TRBV15 combines with J gene TRBJ1-2, with D unclear. Germline assignment: CDR1 LNHNV and CDR2 YYDKDF (reference sequence). V lost 5 bases and J lost 7, with 14 bases in between. The CDR3 contains 13 residues. The CDR3 sequence: CATSPTPERGYTF. In nucleotides, the CDR3 is TGTGCCACCAGCCCTACTCCGGAGCGTGGCTACACCTTC.

This clone appeared a single time. This chain connects TRBV5-1 to TRBJ2-1; 13 bases align to TRBD2. Germline V gene data show CDR1 as SGHRS and CDR2 as YFSETQ. V shed 4 bases and J 8 bases; nucleotides not matched to a gene: 6. This CDR3 has 15 amino acids. The CDR3 loop reads CASSQLAGGPDEQFF. CDR3 in DNA: TGCGCCAGCAGCCAACTAGCGGGGGGGCCGGATGAGCAGTTCTTC.

This clone occurred once. The chain links TRBV28 to TRBJ2-5, with TRBD2 identical over 10 bases. Per germline, CDR1 MDHEN and CDR2 SYDVKM. CDR3 length: 14 amino acids. After removal of 2 bases from V and 5 bases from J, the junction contained 2 bases not matched to a gene. This chain's CDR3 is CASSLGTSVETQYF. Here the CDR3 DNA reads TGTGCCAGCAGTTTAGGGACTAGCGTCGAGACCCAGTACTTC.

V is TRBV27 and J is TRBJ2-3; 12 positions agree with TRBD2. Germline trimming cut 6 bases from V and 1 base from J; bases unmatched to any gene: 5. This CDR3 spans 16 amino acids. Germline CDR1 is MNHEY and CDR2 is SMNVEV (reference sequence). The CDR3 sequence: CASRSRLAGGTDTQYF. DNA for the CDR3: TGTGCCAGCAGGTCCCGACTAGCGGGGGGCACAGATACGCAGTATTTT.

A few counts support this clone. The genes are TRBV7-9 and TRBJ1-2; D is perhaps TRBD1 (5 bases). Germline values: CDR1 SEHNR, CDR2 FQNEAQ (reference sequence). V lost 0 bases and J 3 bases, leaving 14 bases between the germline ends. The CDR3 is 16 residues long. CDR3 DNA sequence: TGTGCCAGCAGCTTAGCACTTACCAGGGTGGACTATGGCTACACCTTC. It encodes CASSLALTRVDYGYTF.

The chain carries TRBV28 and TRBJ1-5; D is unclear. The CDR3 has 15 residues. The V end lost 3 bases, the J end lost 6 bases, and 15 bases lay between the germline ends. Germline V gene data show CDR1 as MDHEN and CDR2 as SYDVKM. The CDR3 DNA reads as TGTGCCAGCAGTTTTTTTGCCGGGGAGGCTCAGCCCCAGCATTTT. Translated: CASSFFAGEAQPQHF.

V gene TRBV30 combines with J gene TRBJ2-3; a possible D gene is TRBD2 (5 bases). V lost 3 bases and J lost 4, with 14 bases in between. Germline values: CDR1 GTSNPN, CDR2 SVGIG (reference sequence). The CDR3 spans 14 residues. CDR3 region: CAWRDQVRADTQYF. The CDR3 DNA reads TGTGCCTGGAGGGACCAGGTGAGGGCAGATACGCAGTATTTT. The full variable domain, rest sourced from reference TRBV30 and TRBJ2-3, is SQTIHQWPATLVQPVGSPLSLECTVEGTSNPNLYWYRQAAGRGLQLLFYSVGIGQISSEVPQNLSASRPQDRQFILSSKKLLLSDSGFYLCAWRDQVRADTQYFGPGTRLTVL.

The V call is TRBV6-4, the J call TRBJ2-6; the match to TRBD1 covers 9 bases. The CDR3 loop spans 19 amino acids. CDR1 is MRHNA and CDR2 is SNTAGT in the germline V gene. With V trimmed by 8 bases and J by 4 bases, 18 bases remained unmatched. The CDR3 is CASRKEPGQGTRGANVLTF. CDR3 bases: TGTGCCAGCCGTAAGGAACCGGGACAGGGAACGAGGGGGGCCAACGTCCTGACTTTC.

This chain joins TRBV4-1 and TRBJ2-5; D not certain. V gave up 2 bases and J gave up 2 bases, with 6 bases separating them. CDR3 length equals 13 residues. CDR1 and CDR2 (germline): MGHRA, YSYEKL. CDR3 protein: CASSQRLQETQYF. As DNA, the CDR3 is TGCGCCAGCAGCCAACGGTTACAAGAGACCCAGTACTTC.

The J gene is TRBJ1-5, the V gene TRBV4-3; 8 nucleotides agree with TRBD1. The CDR3 covers 15 residues. V was pared by 1 base and J by 7 bases, with 6 bases of the junction left unmatched. The germline CDR1 and CDR2 sequences are LGHNA and YSLEER. CDR3 sequence reads: CASSQATGEYQPQHF. The CDR3 nucleotides read TGCGCCAGCAGCCAAGCGACAGGGGAATACCAGCCCCAGCATTTT.